This TCR beta chain is drawn from a study of OX40 agonist ivuxolimab in advanced cancers. Clones were sequenced by immunoSEQ multiplex PCR, and TCRdb holds only the in-frame ones, with some missing. The data contain tens of thousands of clones, 92% of them singletons. V dropped 0 bases and J dropped 8; count of bases not matched to a gene: 15. CDR1 is LGHNA, CDR2 YSLEER, per germline. The CDR3 consists of 18 residues. The sequence came from an adult with an advanced solid tumor such as melanoma, head and neck, liver or kidney cancer. The material was CD4+ or CD8+ T cells sorted from blood, obtained in a trial of the OX40 agonist ivuxolimab. The rearrangement joins TRBV4-3 to TRBJ2-1; 8 bases map to TRBD1. The CDR3 sequence is CASSQDIPQGAWGYEQFF. CDR3 nucleotides: TGCGCCAGCAGCCAAGATATCCCCCAGGGGGCCTGGGGGTATGAGCAGTTCTTC.